This passage covers 27 T cell receptor beta chains from one sample sequenced in a study of blood T cells in healthy people across ages. Then a second PCR, running about 6 to 12 cycles, was carried out with a sample-barcoded 5' primer and a J-beta primer mix. TCRdb passed the 5' RACE reads through MiXCR, listing each CDR3 protein once. This sample has 1,500,000 or so distinct CDR3 sequences, with about 42% found just once. The sequencing sample was made of blood. Receptors were obtained from a woman between 18 and 29 years old in good health.

The chain combines TRBV10-3 with TRBJ2-7; TRBD2 aligns across 9 bases. This CDR3 spans 17 amino acids. CDR1 and CDR2 from the germline V gene are ENHRY and SYGVKD. V was clipped by 2 bases and J by 0 bases; unmatched bases: 8. The CDR3 bases are TGTGCCATCAGTGAGGACATAGCGGGAGTCGGCTCCTACGAGCAGTACTTC. Translating it yields CAISEDIAGVGSYEQYF.

This chain uses TRBV11-2 with TRBJ1-5, with 9 bases identical to TRBD1. Germline lookup yields CDR1 SGHAT and CDR2 FQNNGV. The CDR3 loop spans 18 amino acids. The junction had 11 bases not matched to a gene; V was cut back by 5 bases and J by 0 bases. CDR3 region: CASSRWDRDPYSNQPQHF. CDR3 in DNA: TGTGCCAGCAGCCGCTGGGACAGGGATCCGTATAGCAATCAGCCCCAGCATTTT.

This chain links TRBV6-6 with TRBJ1-4, with a tentative D call TRBD1 (5 bases). The germline V and J ends were trimmed by 2 bases and 0 bases, with 7 bases remaining between them. CDR1 is MNHNY, CDR2 SVGAGI, per germline (reference sequence). The CDR3 runs 15 residues. CDR3 sequence (DNA): TGTGCCAGCAGTTACACCAGGGCAACTAATGAAAAACTGTTTTTT. It specifies CASSYTRATNEKLFF.

This clonotype was observed a handful of times. This sequence joins TRBV28 and TRBJ2-1; 9 bases fit TRBD2. V shed 4 bases and J 8 bases; nucleotides not matched to a gene: 9. Germline V CDR1 and CDR2: MDHEN, SYDVKM. The CDR3 is 15 residues long. The DNA of the CDR3 is TGTGCCAGCAGTTACCCGGGACTAGCCGACCATGAGCAGTTCTTC. This translates into CASSYPGLADHEQFF. The variable domain in full, completed from reference TRBV28 and TRBJ2-1, reads DVKVTQSSRYLVKRTGEKVFLECVQDMDHENMFWYRQDPGLGLRLIYFSYDVKMKEKGDIPEGYSVSREKKERFSLILESASTNQTSMYLCASSYPGLADHEQFFGPGTRLTVL.

The chain carries TRBV18 and TRBJ2-6; unclear D gene. The CDR3 runs to 17 residues. V lost 3 bases and J lost 0, with 12 bases in between. Per the germline V gene, CDR1 is KGHSH and CDR2 is LQKENI. The DNA of the CDR3 is TGTGCCAGCTCACCCAGGACCATCCACTCTGGGGCCAACGTCCTGACTTTC. Protein: CASSPRTIHSGANVLTF.

The rearrangement uses TRBV12-3 or TRBV12-4 and TRBJ1-2, with D tentatively TRBD1 (6 bases). V lost 5 bases, J lost 9 bases, and 13 bases lay in between. The CDR3 covers 12 residues. CDR3 sequence: CASSPGDGSYTF. The CDR3 DNA reads TGTGCCAGCAGTCCAGGGGACGGAAGCTACACCTTC.

This clonotype has a handful of counts. The rearrangement links TRBV20-1 to TRBJ1-2; D ambiguous. With 0 bases removed from V and 8 bases from J, the gap between germline ends came to 16 bases. The CDR3 consists of 14 residues. CDR1 is DFQATT, CDR2 SNEGSKA, per germline (reference sequence). The CDR3 spells CSARDLSAVGGYTF. The CDR3 DNA is TGCAGTGCTAGAGATCTGTCGGCGGTGGGGGGCTACACCTTC.

This chain connects TRBV29-1 to TRBJ1-6; weak D call: TRBD1 (6 bases). The germline V and J ends were trimmed by 0 bases and 10 bases, with 10 bases remaining between them. Germline CDR1 and CDR2: SQVTM and ANQGSEA. The CDR3 consists of 13 residues. CDR3 sequence reads: CSVEEGQGSPLHF. The CDR3 DNA reads as TGCAGCGTTGAAGAAGGTCAGGGGTCACCCCTCCACTTT.

The rearrangement joins TRBV4-3 to TRBJ1-1, with unresolved D. CDR1 is LGHNA, CDR2 YSLEER, per germline. The V gene lost 0 bases and the J gene lost 4 bases, with 12 bases spanning the gap. This CDR3 comprises 15 residues. The CDR3 bases are TGCGCCAGCAGCCAAGATTTTCCCGGGCTCACTGAAGCTTTCTTT. Its protein is CASSQDFPGLTEAFF.

This clonotype showed up just a few times. The chain links TRBV6-5 to TRBJ1-2; 11 bases map to TRBD1. The CDR3 extends over 16 amino acids. V lost 6 bases, J lost 4 bases, and 10 bases stayed unmatched. Germline loops: CDR1 MNHEY, CDR2 SVGAGI. CDR3 amino acids: CASSSGPGQGGYGYTF. In nucleotides, the CDR3 is TGTGCCAGCAGCTCAGGCCCGGGACAGGGGGGCTATGGCTACACCTTC.

This clonotype was seen more than once but under ten times. The rearrangement uses TRBV20-1 and TRBJ2-3; TRBD2 is a possible D gene (5 bases). CDR3 size: 15 residues. Germline values: CDR1 DFQATT, CDR2 SNEGSKA (reference sequence). V shed 3 bases and J shed 4 bases, with 17 bases lying between them. The CDR3 nucleotides read TGCAGTGCTAGGAATCTAGGGAGTTACTCAGATACGCAGTATTTT. Translating gives CSARNLGSYSDTQYF.

CDR3 nucleotide sequence: TGTGCCAGCAGCCAAGTACGGTCCTCGTCGGCTTTGTTTTTT. Its protein is CASSQVRSSSALFF. The J gene is TRBJ1-4, the V gene TRBV14, with D unclear. The V end was cut by 1 base, the J end by 15 bases, with 18 bases between. The CDR3 spans 14 residues. Germline V lookup: CDR1 SGHDN, CDR2 FVKESK. Combining the CDR3 with reference TRBV14 and TRBJ1-4 gives the whole variable domain EAGVTQFPSHSVIEKGQTVTLRCDPISGHDNLYWYRRVMGKEIKFLLHFVKESKQDESGMPNNRFLAERTGGTYSTLKVQPAELEDSGVYFCASSQVRSSSALFFGSGTQLSVL.

The gene calls are TRBV4-3 and TRBJ2-5, with a possible D match to TRBD1 (6 bases). The V end was cut by 0 bases, the J end by 11 bases, with 19 bases between. The germline gives CDR1 LGHNA, CDR2 YSLEER. This CDR3 has 15 residues. The DNA for the CDR3 is TGCGCCAGCAGCCAAGATCCACAGGGTCTGGATGAGCAGTACTTC. It translates to CASSQDPQGLDEQYF.

This clonotype was counted only a few times. This chain uses TRBV24-1 with TRBJ2-1; TRBD1 might be the D (6 bases). Trimming shortened V by 6 bases and J by 6 bases, and 14 bases separated the two germline ends. This CDR3 is built from 14 residues. Germline V gives CDR1 KGHDR, CDR2 SFDVKD. The CDR3 DNA sequence: TGTGCCACCAGTTTCGGGACAATTTCCAATGAGCAGTTCTTC. Translating it yields CATSFGTISNEQFF.

This chain uses TRBV12-3 or TRBV12-4 with TRBJ1-1; D might be TRBD1 (6 bases). The CDR3 consists of 15 residues. Trimming pared 4 bases from V and 4 bases from J, leaving 16 bases between. Here the CDR3 reads CASSSSGAPTTEAFF. The CDR3 DNA sequence: TGTGCCAGCAGTTCCTCAGGGGCCCCGACCACTGAAGCTTTCTTT.

The J gene is TRBJ2-3, the V gene TRBV20-1; D is unresolved. Germline CDR1 is DFQATT and CDR2 is SNEGSKA (reference sequence). Trimming left V 0 bases short and J 6 bases short, with 13 bases between. This CDR3 spans 14 amino acids. The CDR3 DNA follows: TGCAGTGCTAGAGAGGCTGGCTCTGGGGATACGCAGTATTTT. This sequence encodes CSAREAGSGDTQYF.

Of note for this clonotype: The junction departs from germline at one end; a sequencing error may be responsible. The chain has TRBV6-2 or TRBV6-3 and TRBJ2-1, with D uncertain. In germline, CDR1 is MNHEY, CDR2 SVGEGT. CDR3 length: 14 residues. The CDR3 loop reads CASAYVSSYNKQFF. CDR3 coding DNA: TGTGCCAGCGCTTATGTGAGCTCCTACAATAAGCAGTTCTTC.

This clonotype was seen only a few times. The chain employs TRBV20-1 and TRBJ2-1, with a tentative D call TRBD1 (5 bases). In germline, CDR1 is DFQATT, CDR2 SNEGSKA (reference sequence). With 5 bases removed from V and 6 bases from J, the gap between germline ends came to 11 bases. This CDR3 comprises 12 residues. CDR3 in DNA: TGCAGTGCTTTTTCCCAGGGCAATGAGCAGTTCTTC. Its translation: CSAFSQGNEQFF.

The V and J genes are TRBV4-1 and TRBJ1-1; tentative D call: TRBD1 (5 bases). V was trimmed by 4 bases and J by 8 bases, leaving 17 bases between them. CDR1 is MGHRA, CDR2 YSYEKL, per germline. CDR3 length: 14 amino acids. The CDR3 DNA reads as TGCGCCAGCAGCCCGCTTTTGAAAAACAGGGAAGCTTTCTTT. Translation gives CASSPLLKNREAFF.

Only a few counts were recorded for this clonotype. V is TRBV29-1 and J is TRBJ2-5; TRBD2 is a possible D gene (5 bases). The CDR3 runs to 10 residues. CDR1 is SQVTM, CDR2 ANQGSEA, per germline. Deletions cut 6 bases from V and 5 bases from J, with 7 bases between. CDR3 nucleotide sequence: TGCAGCGTCAGAGGGGAGACCCAGTACTTC. Protein product: CSVRGETQYF. Supplemented by reference TRBV29-1 and TRBJ2-5, the full variable domain reads SAVISQKPSRDICQRGTSLTIQCQVDSQVTMMFWYRQQPGQSLTLIATANQGSEATYESGFVIDKFPISRPNLTFSTLTVSNMSPEDSSIYLCSVRGETQYFGPGTRLLVL.

The CDR3 nucleotides are TGTGCCAGCAGCCAGTTCGGGACAGATGAAAAACTGTTTTTT. Translated: CASSQFGTDEKLFF. The chain combines TRBV3-1 with TRBJ1-4; 7 nucleotides match TRBD1. This CDR3 is 14 amino acids long. The ends lost 3 bases at V and 6 bases at J; junction bases unmatched: 4. Per germline, CDR1 LGHDT and CDR2 YNNKEL (reference sequence).

This clonotype has a single count. The genes are TRBV14 and TRBJ1-5; D unresolved. Looked up from germline, CDR1 is SGHDN and CDR2 is FVKESK. This CDR3 spans 15 amino acids. V was clipped by 4 bases and J by 1 base, with 11 bases between them. The CDR3 coding sequence is TGTGCCAGCAGCCCCTGTTTGGAAAGCAATCAGCCCCAGCATTTT. Protein product: CASSPCLESNQPQHF.

Note on this clonotype: One end of the junction fails to match germline, which may point to a read error. V is TRBV6-6 and J is TRBJ1-4; 9 nucleotides agree with TRBD1. From germline, CDR1 is MNHNY and CDR2 SVGAGI (reference sequence). CDR3 length: 15 amino acids. The chain's CDR3 is CACRTGGVANEKLFF. The DNA for the CDR3 is TGTGCCTGCAGAACAGGGGGCGTAGCTAATGAAAAACTGTTTTTT.

This chain connects TRBV27 to TRBJ1-2, with TRBD1 identical over 7 bases. Germline CDR1 is MNHEY and CDR2 is SMNVEV (reference sequence). CDR3 size: 16 residues. V lost 5 bases and J lost 6; bases outside the gene matches: 15. This CDR3 is CASSTSRGFFGHGYTF. CDR3 DNA: TGTGCCAGCAGTACCAGCAGGGGGTTCTTTGGGCATGGCTACACCTTC.

A word on this clonotype: The conserved closing phenylalanine or tryptophan is absent in this CDR3, likely reflecting a read error. The rearrangement joins TRBV6-2 or TRBV6-3 to TRBJ2-1, with TRBD2 matching over 12 bases. V trimming: 7 bases; J trimming: 2 bases; junction bases outside the gene matches: 6. Germline assignment: CDR1 MNHEY and CDR2 SVGEGT. This CDR3 has 16 amino acids. CDR3 loop: CASNRLAGDPYNEQFS. The CDR3 DNA reads as TGTGCCAGCAACCGACTAGCGGGAGACCCCTACAATGAGCAGTTCTCC.

The chain couples TRBV5-1 to TRBJ2-5; D might be TRBD1 (6 bases). CDR3 length: 16 residues. Germline assignment: CDR1 SGHRS and CDR2 YFSETQ. The V gene lost 5 bases and the J gene lost 11 bases, with 28 bases spanning the gap. In DNA, the CDR3 is TGCGCCAGCAGTGTGGGAGCCCACCGAGGGGACAATGAGCAGTACTTC. Protein product: CASSVGAHRGDNEQYF.

This rearrangement joins TRBV28 to TRBJ2-7; D not certain. CDR1 and CDR2 from the germline V gene are MDHEN and SYDVKM. The CDR3 spans 13 residues. Trimming shortened V by 3 bases and J by 2 bases, and 8 bases separated the two germline ends. The CDR3 DNA follows: TGTGCCAGCAGTTTCGGAAAGGCCTACGAGCAGTACTTC. Encoded protein: CASSFGKAYEQYF.